This TCR beta chain was recorded in a study of T cells in Graves' hyperthyroidism and ophthalmopathy. Germline CDR1 SGDLS, CDR2 YYNGEE. V was clipped by 5 bases and J by 4 bases, with 16 bases between them. The length of the CDR3 is 14 residues. Amplified TCR beta CDR3 regions derived from RNA transcripts. Initially, a first-round RT-PCR of the TCR CDR3 employed the HTBI primer set. TCRdb recomputed calls from the multiplex PCR reads with MiXCR, one row per CDR3 protein. The sample lists roughly 840,000 distinct CDR3 sequences, 35% to 45% occurring once. A patient was excluded if there was uncontrolled infection, other autoimmune disease, pregnancy or lactation.

The sequenced sample consisted of blood. The source is a man aged 18 to 29 with Graves' hyperthyroidism. This chain uses TRBV9 with TRBJ2-7; D is perhaps TRBD1 (5 bases). CDR3 DNA sequence: TGTGCCAGCAGTCCCCCGGACACTCTGTACGAGCAGTACTTC. Translating gives CASSPPDTLYEQYF.